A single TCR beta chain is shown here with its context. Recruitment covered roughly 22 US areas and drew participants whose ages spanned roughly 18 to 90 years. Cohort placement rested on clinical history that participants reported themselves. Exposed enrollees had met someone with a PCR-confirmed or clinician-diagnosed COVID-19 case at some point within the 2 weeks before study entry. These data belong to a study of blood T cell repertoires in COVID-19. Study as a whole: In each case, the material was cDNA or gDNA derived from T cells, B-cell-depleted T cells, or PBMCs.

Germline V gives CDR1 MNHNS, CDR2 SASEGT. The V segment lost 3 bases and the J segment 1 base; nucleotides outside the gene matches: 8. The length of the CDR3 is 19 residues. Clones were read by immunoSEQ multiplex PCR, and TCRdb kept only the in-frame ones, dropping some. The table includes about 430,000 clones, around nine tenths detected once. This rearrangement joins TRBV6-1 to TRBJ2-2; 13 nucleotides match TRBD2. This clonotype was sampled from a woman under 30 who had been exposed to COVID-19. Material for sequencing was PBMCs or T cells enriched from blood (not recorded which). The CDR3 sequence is CASSDSRLAGGLNTGELFF. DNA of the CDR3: TGTGCCAGCAGTGATTCTCGACTAGCGGGGGGCCTGAACACCGGGGAGCTGTTTTTT.